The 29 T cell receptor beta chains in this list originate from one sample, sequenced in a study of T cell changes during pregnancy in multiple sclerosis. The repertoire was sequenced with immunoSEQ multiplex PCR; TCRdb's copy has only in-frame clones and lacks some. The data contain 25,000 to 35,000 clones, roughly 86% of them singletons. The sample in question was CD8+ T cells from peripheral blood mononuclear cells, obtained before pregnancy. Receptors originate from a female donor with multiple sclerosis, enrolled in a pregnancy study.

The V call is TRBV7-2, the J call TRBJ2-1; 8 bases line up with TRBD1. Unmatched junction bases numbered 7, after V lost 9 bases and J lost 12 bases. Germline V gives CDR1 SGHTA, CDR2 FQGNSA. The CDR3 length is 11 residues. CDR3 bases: TGTGCCAGTTCACAGGGGGTGTTGCAGTTCTTC. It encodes CASSQGVLQFF.

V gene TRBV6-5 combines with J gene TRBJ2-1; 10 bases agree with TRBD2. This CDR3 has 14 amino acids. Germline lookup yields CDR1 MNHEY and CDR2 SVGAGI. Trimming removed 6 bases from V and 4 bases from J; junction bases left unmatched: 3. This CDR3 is CASSGLAEYNEQFF. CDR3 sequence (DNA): TGTGCCAGCAGCGGACTAGCGGAATACAATGAGCAGTTCTTC.

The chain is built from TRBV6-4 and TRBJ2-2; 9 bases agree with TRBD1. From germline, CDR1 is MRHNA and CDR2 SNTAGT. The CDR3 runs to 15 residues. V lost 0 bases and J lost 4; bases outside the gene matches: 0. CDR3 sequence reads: CASSDSTGGTGELFF. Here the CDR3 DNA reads TGTGCCAGCAGTGACTCGACAGGGGGCACCGGGGAGCTGTTTTTT.

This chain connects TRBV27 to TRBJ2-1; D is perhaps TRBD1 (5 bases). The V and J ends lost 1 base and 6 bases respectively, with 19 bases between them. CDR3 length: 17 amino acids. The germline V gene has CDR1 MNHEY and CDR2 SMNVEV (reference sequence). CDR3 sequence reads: CASSLLPGPPVGNEQFF. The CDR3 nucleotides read TGTGCCAGCAGTTTATTGCCAGGGCCTCCCGTAGGCAATGAGCAGTTCTTC.

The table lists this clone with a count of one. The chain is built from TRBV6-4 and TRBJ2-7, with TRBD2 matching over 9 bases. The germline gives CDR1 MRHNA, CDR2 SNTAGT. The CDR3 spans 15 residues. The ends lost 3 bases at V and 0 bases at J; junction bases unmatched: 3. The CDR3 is CASSELAGSSYEQYF. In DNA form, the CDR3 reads TGTGCCAGCAGTGAACTAGCGGGTAGCTCCTACGAGCAGTACTTC.

CDR3 nucleotides: TGTGCCAGCAGTTACAGCATTGGAAACACCATATATTTT. Translating it yields CASSYSIGNTIYF. This rearrangement joins TRBV6-5 to TRBJ1-3; D gene ambiguous. Per the germline V gene, CDR1 is MNHEY and CDR2 is SVGAGI. V shed 2 bases and J shed 3 bases, with 5 bases lying between them. The CDR3 sequence is 13 residues long.

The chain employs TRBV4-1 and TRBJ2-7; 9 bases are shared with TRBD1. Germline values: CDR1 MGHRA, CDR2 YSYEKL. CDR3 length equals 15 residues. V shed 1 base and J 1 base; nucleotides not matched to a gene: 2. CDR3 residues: CASSQAGQGSYEQYF. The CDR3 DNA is TGCGCCAGCAGCCAAGCGGGACAGGGATCCTACGAGCAGTACTTC.

The CDR3 DNA reads as TGCGCCAGCAGCCAAGCTGGAAGGAGCTCCTATAATTCACCCCTCCACTTT. As protein: CASSQAGRSSYNSPLHF. The chain employs TRBV4-1 and TRBJ1-6; D ambiguous. Per germline, CDR1 MGHRA and CDR2 YSYEKL. V lost 1 base and J 0 bases, leaving 10 bases between the germline ends. The CDR3 is made up of 17 amino acids.

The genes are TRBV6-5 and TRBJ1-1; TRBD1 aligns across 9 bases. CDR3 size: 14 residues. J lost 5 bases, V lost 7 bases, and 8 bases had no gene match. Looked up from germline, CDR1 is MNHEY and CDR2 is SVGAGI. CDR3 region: CASTAQGAATEAFF. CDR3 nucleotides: TGTGCCAGCACCGCACAGGGGGCGGCGACTGAAGCTTTCTTT.

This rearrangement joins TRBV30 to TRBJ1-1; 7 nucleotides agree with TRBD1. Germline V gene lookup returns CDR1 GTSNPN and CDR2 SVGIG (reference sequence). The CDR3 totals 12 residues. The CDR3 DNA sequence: TGTGCTTACGACAGGGCAAACACTGAAGCTTTCTTT. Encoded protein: CAYDRANTEAFF.

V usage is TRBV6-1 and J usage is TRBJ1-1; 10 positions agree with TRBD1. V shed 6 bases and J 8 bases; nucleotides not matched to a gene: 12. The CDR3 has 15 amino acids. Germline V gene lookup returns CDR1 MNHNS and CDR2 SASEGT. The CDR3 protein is CASRRTGTGVVEAFF. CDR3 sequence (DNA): TGTGCCAGCAGGAGAACCGGGACAGGGGTGGTGGAAGCTTTCTTT.

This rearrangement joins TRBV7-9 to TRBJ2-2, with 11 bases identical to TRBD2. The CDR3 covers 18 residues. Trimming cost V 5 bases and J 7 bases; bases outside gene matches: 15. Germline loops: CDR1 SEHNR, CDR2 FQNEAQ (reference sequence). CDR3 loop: CASSIPGLAVESGGELFF. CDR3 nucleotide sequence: TGTGCCAGCAGCATCCCGGGACTAGCGGTGGAAAGCGGCGGGGAGCTGTTTTTT.

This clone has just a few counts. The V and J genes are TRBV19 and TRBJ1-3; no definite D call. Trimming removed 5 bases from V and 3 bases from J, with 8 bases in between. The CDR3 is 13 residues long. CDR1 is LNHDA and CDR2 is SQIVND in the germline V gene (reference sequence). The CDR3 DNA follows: TGTGCCAGTAGTTCGTTTAATGGAAACACCATATATTTT. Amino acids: CASSSFNGNTIYF.

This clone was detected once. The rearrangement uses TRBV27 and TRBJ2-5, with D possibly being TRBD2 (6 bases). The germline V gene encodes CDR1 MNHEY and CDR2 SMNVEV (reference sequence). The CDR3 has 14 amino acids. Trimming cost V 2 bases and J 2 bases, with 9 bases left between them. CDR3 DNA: TGTGCCAGCAGTTTAGGTGGACTACAAGAGACCCAGTACTTC. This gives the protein CASSLGGLQETQYF.

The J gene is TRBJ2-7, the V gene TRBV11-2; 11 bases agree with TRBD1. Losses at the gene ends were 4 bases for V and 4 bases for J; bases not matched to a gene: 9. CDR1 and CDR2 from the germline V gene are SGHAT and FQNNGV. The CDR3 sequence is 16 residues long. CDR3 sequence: CASSSPGQGGLYEQYF. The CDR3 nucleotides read TGTGCCAGCAGCTCGCCGGGACAGGGGGGCTTGTACGAGCAGTACTTC.

Here the CDR3 reads CASSITTGNTEAFF. The CDR3 DNA reads as TGTGCCAGTAGTATAACAACAGGGAACACTGAAGCTTTCTTT. The chain uses TRBV19 and TRBJ1-1; perhaps TRBD1 as D (5 bases). Deletions cut 2 bases from V and 1 base from J, with 8 bases between. Germline V CDR1 and CDR2: LNHDA, SQIVND (reference sequence). There are 14 residues in the CDR3. The whole variable domain, remainder taken from reference TRBV19 and TRBJ1-1, is DGGITQSPKYLFRKEGQNVTLSCEQNLNHDAMYWYRQDPGQGLRLIYYSQIVNDFQKGDIAEGYSVSREKKESFPLTVTSAQKNPTAFYLCASSITTGNTEAFFGQGTRLTVV.

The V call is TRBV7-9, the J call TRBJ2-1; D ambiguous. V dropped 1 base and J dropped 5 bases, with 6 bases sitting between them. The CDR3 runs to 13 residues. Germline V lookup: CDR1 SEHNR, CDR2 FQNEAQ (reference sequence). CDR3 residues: CASSLVSNNEQFF. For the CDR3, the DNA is TGTGCCAGCAGCTTAGTCAGTAACAATGAGCAGTTCTTC.

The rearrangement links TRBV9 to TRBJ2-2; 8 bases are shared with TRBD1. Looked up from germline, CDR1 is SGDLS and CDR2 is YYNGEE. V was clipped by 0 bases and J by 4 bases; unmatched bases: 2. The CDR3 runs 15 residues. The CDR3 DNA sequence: TGTGCCAGCAGCGTAGAACAGGGGGTCACCGGGGAGCTGTTTTTT. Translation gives CASSVEQGVTGELFF.

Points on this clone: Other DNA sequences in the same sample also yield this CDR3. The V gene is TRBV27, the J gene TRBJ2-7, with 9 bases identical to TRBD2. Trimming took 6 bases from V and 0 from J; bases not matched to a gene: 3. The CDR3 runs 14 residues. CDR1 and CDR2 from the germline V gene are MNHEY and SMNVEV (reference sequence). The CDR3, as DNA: TGTGCCAGCAGCTTAGCGGGAGACTCCTACGAGCAGTACTTC. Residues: CASSLAGDSYEQYF.

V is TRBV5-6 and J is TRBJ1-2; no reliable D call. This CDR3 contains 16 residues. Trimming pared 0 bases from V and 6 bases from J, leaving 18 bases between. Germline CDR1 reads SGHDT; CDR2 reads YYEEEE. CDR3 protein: CASSLAAVPQQHGYTF. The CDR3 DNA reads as TGTGCCAGCAGCTTGGCCGCCGTACCACAGCAGCATGGCTACACCTTC.

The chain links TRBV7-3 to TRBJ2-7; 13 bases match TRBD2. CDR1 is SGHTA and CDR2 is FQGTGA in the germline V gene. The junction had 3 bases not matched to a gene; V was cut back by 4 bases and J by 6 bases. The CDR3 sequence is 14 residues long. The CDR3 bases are TGTGCCAGCAGCTCGGGACTAGCGGGAACCGAGCAGTACTTC. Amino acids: CASSSGLAGTEQYF.

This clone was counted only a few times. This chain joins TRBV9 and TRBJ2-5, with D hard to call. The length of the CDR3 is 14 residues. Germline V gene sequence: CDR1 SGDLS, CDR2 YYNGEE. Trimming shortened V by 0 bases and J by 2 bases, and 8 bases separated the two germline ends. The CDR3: CASSVAGIQETQYF. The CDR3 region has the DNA TGTGCCAGCAGCGTAGCGGGTATACAAGAGACCCAGTACTTC.

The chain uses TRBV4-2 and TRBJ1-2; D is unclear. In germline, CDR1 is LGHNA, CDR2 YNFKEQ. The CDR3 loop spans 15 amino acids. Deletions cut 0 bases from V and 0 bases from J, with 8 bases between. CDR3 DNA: TGTGCCAGCAGCCAAGAGCCAGAAGCTAACTATGGCTACACCTTC. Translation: CASSQEPEANYGYTF.

The CDR3 region has the DNA TGTGCCAGCAGCCAAGCCGGGACTAGCGGGATCAATGAGCAGTTCTTC. It yields the protein CASSQAGTSGINEQFF. The gene calls are TRBV4-2 and TRBJ2-1; 13 bases line up with TRBD2. V shed 1 base, J shed 6 bases, and the junction held 3 bases outside the gene matches. This CDR3 contains 16 residues. Germline V CDR1 and CDR2: LGHNA, YNFKEQ.

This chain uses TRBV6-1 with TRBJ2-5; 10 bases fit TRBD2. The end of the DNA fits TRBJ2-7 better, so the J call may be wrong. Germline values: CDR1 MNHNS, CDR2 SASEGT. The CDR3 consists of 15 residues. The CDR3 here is CASSEGTSGSYEQYF. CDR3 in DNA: TGTGCCAGCAGTGAAGGGACTAGCGGCTCCTACGAGCAGTACTTC.

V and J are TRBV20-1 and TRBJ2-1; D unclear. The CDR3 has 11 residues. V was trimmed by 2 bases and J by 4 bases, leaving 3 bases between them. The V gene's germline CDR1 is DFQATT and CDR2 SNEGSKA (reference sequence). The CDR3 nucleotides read TGCAGTGCTAGACTATACAATGAGCAGTTCTTC. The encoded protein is CSARLYNEQFF.

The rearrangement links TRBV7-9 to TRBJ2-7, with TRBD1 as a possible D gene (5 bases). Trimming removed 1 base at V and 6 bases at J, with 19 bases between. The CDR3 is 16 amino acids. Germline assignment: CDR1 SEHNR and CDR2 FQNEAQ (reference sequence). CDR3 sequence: CASSLEGQEIFLEQYF. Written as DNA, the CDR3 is TGTGCCAGCAGCTTAGAGGGGCAGGAAATATTCCTCGAGCAGTACTTC.

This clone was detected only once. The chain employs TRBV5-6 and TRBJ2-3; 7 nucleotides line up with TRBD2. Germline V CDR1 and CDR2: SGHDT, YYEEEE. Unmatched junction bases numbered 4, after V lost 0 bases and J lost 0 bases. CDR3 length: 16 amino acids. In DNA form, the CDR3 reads TGTGCCAGCAGCTTGGCATTAGCGGGTAGCACAGATACGCAGTATTTT. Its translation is CASSLALAGSTDTQYF.

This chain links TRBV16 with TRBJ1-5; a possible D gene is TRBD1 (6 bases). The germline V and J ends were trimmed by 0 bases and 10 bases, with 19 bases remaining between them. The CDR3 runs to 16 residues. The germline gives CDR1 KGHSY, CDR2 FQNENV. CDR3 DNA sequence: TGTGCCAGCAGCCAATCCAGTAAAGGGGCAGGGGACCCCCAGCATTTT. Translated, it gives CASSQSSKGAGDPQHF. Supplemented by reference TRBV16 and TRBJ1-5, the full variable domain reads GEEVAQTPKHLVRGEGQKAKLYCAPIKGHSYVFWYQQVLKNEFKFLISFQNENVFDETGMPKERFSAKCLPNSPCSLEIQATKLEDSAVYFCASSQSSKGAGDPQHFGDGTRLSIL.